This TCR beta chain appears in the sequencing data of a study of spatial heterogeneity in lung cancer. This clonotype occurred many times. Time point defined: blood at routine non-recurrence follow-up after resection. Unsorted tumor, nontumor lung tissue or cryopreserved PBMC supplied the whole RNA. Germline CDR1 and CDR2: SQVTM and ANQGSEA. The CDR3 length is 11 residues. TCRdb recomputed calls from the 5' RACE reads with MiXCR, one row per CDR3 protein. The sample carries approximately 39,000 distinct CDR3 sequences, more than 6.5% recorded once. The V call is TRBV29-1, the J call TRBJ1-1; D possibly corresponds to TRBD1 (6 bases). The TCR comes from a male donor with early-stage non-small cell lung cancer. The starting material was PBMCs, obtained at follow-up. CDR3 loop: CSLQGNTEAFF. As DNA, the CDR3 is TGCAGTTTACAGGGGAACACTGAAGCTTTCTTT.